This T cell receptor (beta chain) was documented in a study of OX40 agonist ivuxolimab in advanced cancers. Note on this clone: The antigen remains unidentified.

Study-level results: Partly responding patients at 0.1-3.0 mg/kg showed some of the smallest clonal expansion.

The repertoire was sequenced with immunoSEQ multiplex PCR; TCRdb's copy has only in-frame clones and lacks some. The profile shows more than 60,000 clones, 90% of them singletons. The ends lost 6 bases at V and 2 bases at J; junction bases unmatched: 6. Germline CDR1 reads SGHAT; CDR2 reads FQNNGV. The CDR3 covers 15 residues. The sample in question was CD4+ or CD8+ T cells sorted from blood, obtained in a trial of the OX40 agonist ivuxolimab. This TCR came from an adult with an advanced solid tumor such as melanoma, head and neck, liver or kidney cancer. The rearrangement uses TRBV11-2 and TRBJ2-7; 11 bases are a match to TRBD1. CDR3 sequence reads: CASSPGTGGPYEQYF. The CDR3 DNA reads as TGTGCCAGCAGTCCCGGGACAGGGGGTCCCTACGAGCAGTACTTC.